The 20 T cell receptor beta chains presented below share a single source sample, sequenced in a study of blood T cell repertoires in COVID-19. Assay: immunoSEQ multiplex PCR; the TCRdb copy retains only in-frame clones and omits some. The sample has 300,000 to 400,000 clones; 85% to 90% are singletons. Material for sequencing was peripheral blood. The receptors were gathered from a human donor in a cohort sampled during active COVID-19.

As DNA, the CDR3 is TGTGCCAGCACCGGGACTAGTCACAATGAGCAGTTCTTC. This codes for CASTGTSHNEQFF. V usage is TRBV6-5 and J usage is TRBJ2-1, with 8 bases that match TRBD2. The CDR3 consists of 13 residues. V was pared by 7 bases and J by 5 bases, with 4 bases of the junction left unmatched. The V gene's germline CDR1 is MNHEY and CDR2 SVGAGI.

V usage is TRBV29-1 and J usage is TRBJ1-6, with 7 bases aligning to TRBD1. CDR1 and CDR2 from the germline V gene are SQVTM and ANQGSEA. V shed 6 bases and J 6 bases; nucleotides not matched to a gene: 5. The CDR3 is 13 residues long. The CDR3 DNA reads TGCAGCGTGGGGGACAGCTTTAATTCACCCCTCCACTTT. Translating it yields CSVGDSFNSPLHF. Drawing the rest from reference TRBV29-1 and TRBJ1-6, the complete variable domain is SAVISQKPSRDICQRGTSLTIQCQVDSQVTMMFWYRQQPGQSLTLIATANQGSEATYESGFVIDKFPISRPNLTFSTLTVSNMSPEDSSIYLCSVGDSFNSPLHFGNGTRLTVT.

Note on this clone: The sample contains more than one DNA sequence encoding this CDR3. The chain recombines TRBV24-1 with TRBJ1-5, with TRBD1 identical over 10 bases. The V gene's germline CDR1 is KGHDR and CDR2 SFDVKD. The CDR3 covers 16 residues. V lost 4 bases to trimming and J lost 1 base; unmatched junction nucleotides: 3. The CDR3 nucleotides read TGTGCCACCAGTGACCCGGGACAGGGGAGCAATCAGCCCCAGCATTTT. It encodes CATSDPGQGSNQPQHF.

The chain couples TRBV20-1 to TRBJ2-1; D is ambiguous. CDR3 length: 11 residues. Trimming took 6 bases from V and 7 from J, leaving 10 bases between them. Germline V gives CDR1 DFQATT, CDR2 SNEGSKA (reference sequence). As DNA, the CDR3 is TGCAGTGCCACCATCGGGAATGAGCAGTTCTTC. Its translation is CSATIGNEQFF.

This rearrangement joins TRBV4-1 to TRBJ2-7; D may be TRBD1 (6 bases). Trimming cost V 0 bases and J 0 bases, with 15 bases left between them. Germline CDR1 is MGHRA and CDR2 is YSYEKL. The CDR3 sequence is 17 residues long. The CDR3, as DNA: TGCGCCAGCAGCCAAGAGGGGAGACAGGAACTCTCCTACGAGCAGTACTTC. Translation: CASSQEGRQELSYEQYF.

This CDR3 reads CAWSLAGASYNEQFF. The CDR3 DNA follows: TGTGCCTGGAGCCTAGCGGGGGCCTCCTACAATGAGCAGTTCTTC. V usage is TRBV30 and J usage is TRBJ2-1; 10 positions agree with TRBD2. Germline-derived CDR1 and CDR2 are GTSNPN and SVGIG (reference sequence). The CDR3 covers 15 residues. The V gene end was trimmed by 3 bases and the J gene end by 0 bases; junction bases not matched to a gene: 2.

The chain has TRBV7-9 and TRBJ2-6; no reliable D call. The germline V and J ends were trimmed by 2 bases and 3 bases, with 8 bases remaining between them. Germline lookup yields CDR1 SEHNR and CDR2 FQNEAQ (reference sequence). CDR3 length equals 15 residues. CDR3 residues: CASSLFGYGANVLTF. The CDR3, as DNA: TGTGCCAGCAGCTTATTCGGGTATGGGGCCAACGTCCTGACTTTC.

Only a few counts were recorded for this clone. This chain connects TRBV6-6 to TRBJ2-2, with a tentative D call TRBD2 (6 bases). The CDR3 has 14 residues. In germline, CDR1 is MNHNY, CDR2 SVGAGI (reference sequence). Trimming removed 7 bases at V and 6 bases at J, with 15 bases between. The CDR3 region is CASNRLGRAGELFF. The CDR3 coding sequence is TGTGCCAGCAACCGACTAGGACGGGCCGGGGAGCTGTTTTTT.

The chain uses TRBV7-2 and TRBJ1-1, with no clear D. CDR3 length: 12 residues. V lost 5 bases and J lost 0, with 4 bases in between. The V gene's germline CDR1 is SGHTA and CDR2 FQGNSA. The DNA for the CDR3 is TGTGCCAGCAGCCACATGAACACTGAAGCTTTCTTT. Protein: CASSHMNTEAFF.

This clone showed up just a few times. The chain links TRBV2 to TRBJ1-1; no clear D gene. CDR3 length equals 14 residues. The germline V gene has CDR1 SNHLY and CDR2 FYNNEI. V lost 5 bases to trimming and J lost 1 base, with 11 bases between them. CDR3 DNA sequence: TGTGCCAGCAGTAAAAACGCAGGGAACACTGAAGCTTTCTTT. Encoded protein: CASSKNAGNTEAFF.

The chain is built from TRBV30 and TRBJ1-1; tentative D call: TRBD1 (5 bases). Germline V gene sequence: CDR1 GTSNPN, CDR2 SVGIG (reference sequence). There are 14 residues in the CDR3. V gave up 6 bases and J gave up 1 base, with 15 bases separating them. CDR3 in DNA: TGTGCCTGCCAGGGACTGGCAGGGAACACTGAAGCTTTCTTT. It is translated as CACQGLAGNTEAFF.

This chain joins TRBV3-1 (or the pseudogene TRBV3-2) and TRBJ1-3, with D tentatively TRBD1 (5 bases). Between the trimmed V and J ends, which lost 4 bases and 9 bases, there was a span of 10 bases. Germline-derived CDR1 and CDR2 are LGHDT and YNNKEL (reference sequence). The length of the CDR3 is 12 residues. DNA for the CDR3: TGTGCCAGCAGCCCCGGGAGGGGCACCATATATTTT. As protein: CASSPGRGTIYF.

The J gene is TRBJ2-7, the V gene TRBV28; maybe TRBD1 (6 bases). The V and J ends lost 1 base and 2 bases respectively, with 9 bases between them. CDR1 and CDR2 (germline): MDHEN, SYDVKM. CDR3 length: 14 residues. The CDR3 region is CASSLSGVTYEQYF. CDR3 coding DNA: TGTGCCAGCAGTTTATCAGGGGTTACCTACGAGCAGTACTTC. The entire variable domain, with the rest obtained from reference TRBV28 and TRBJ2-7, is as follows: DVKVTQSSRYLVKRTGEKVFLECVQDMDHENMFWYRQDPGLGLRLIYFSYDVKMKEKGDIPEGYSVSREKKERFSLILESASTNQTSMYLCASSLSGVTYEQYFGPGTRLTVT.

The chain joins TRBV25-1 to TRBJ2-2, with 14 positions matching TRBD2. This CDR3 comprises 18 residues. V trimming: 4 bases; J trimming: 1 base; junction bases outside the gene matches: 5. Looked up from germline, CDR1 is MGHDK and CDR2 is SYGVNS. CDR3 in DNA: TGTGCCAGCAGTGCTATCGGACTAGCGGGAGGGAACACCGGGGAGCTGTTTTTT. The encoded protein is CASSAIGLAGGNTGELFF.

The rearrangement links TRBV5-5 to TRBJ2-1; 7 positions agree with TRBD1. Unmatched junction bases numbered 15, after V lost 4 bases and J lost 8 bases. CDR1 SGHKS and CDR2 YYEKEE come from the germline V gene (reference sequence). The CDR3 totals 16 residues. CDR3 bases: TGTGCCAGCAGCGCTGACAGGGAGAGACTCCGGGATGAGCAGTTCTTC. It specifies CASSADRERLRDEQFF.

V usage is TRBV6-4 and J usage is TRBJ2-7, with 9 nucleotides matching TRBD1. Germline trimming cut 7 bases from V and 7 bases from J; bases unmatched to any gene: 11. Germline-derived CDR1 and CDR2 are MRHNA and SNTAGT. This CDR3 comprises 14 residues. CDR3 in DNA: TGTGCCAGCATTAAAGGGGACAGGGCGGGGGAGCAGTACTTC. Amino acid sequence: CASIKGDRAGEQYF.

The chain has TRBV3-1 (or the pseudogene TRBV3-2) and TRBJ2-1; the match to TRBD2 covers 8 bases. Losses at the gene ends were 0 bases for V and 0 bases for J; bases not matched to a gene: 7. Germline V gene data show CDR1 as LGHDT and CDR2 as YNNKEL (reference sequence). The CDR3 sequence is 18 residues long. In DNA, the CDR3 is TGTGCCAGCAGCCAAGAGCGGAGAAGCGGGAGCTCCTACAATGAGCAGTTCTTC. Protein: CASSQERRSGSSYNEQFF.

This chain connects TRBV7-9 to TRBJ1-1; no firm D call. The germline V gene has CDR1 SEHNR and CDR2 FQNEAQ (reference sequence). The CDR3 is made up of 14 amino acids. Between the trimmed V and J ends, which lost 3 bases and 1 base, there was a span of 9 bases. This CDR3 is CASSFVSRNTEAFF. In nucleotides, the CDR3 is TGTGCCAGCAGCTTCGTTAGTAGGAACACTGAAGCTTTCTTT.

The chain couples TRBV7-2 to TRBJ2-5; TRBD2 matches 8 bases. The CDR3 is made up of 17 amino acids. Germline V gene data show CDR1 as SGHTA and CDR2 as FQGNSA. Trimming removed 5 bases from V and 2 bases from J; junction bases left unmatched: 13. The CDR3 coding sequence is TGTGCCAGCAGCCCGCAAATCGGGGGGGGTATACAAGAGACCCAGTACTTC. Residues: CASSPQIGGGIQETQYF.

This chain connects TRBV4-1 to TRBJ1-2, with a tentative D call TRBD1 (6 bases). Germline values: CDR1 MGHRA, CDR2 YSYEKL. There are 14 residues in the CDR3. V lost 1 base and J lost 8, with 14 bases in between. CDR3 sequence: CASSQVAGAGGYTF. The DNA of the CDR3 is TGCGCCAGCAGCCAAGTTGCAGGGGCCGGGGGCTACACCTTC.